What follows are 18 T cell receptor beta chains derived from one specimen sequenced in a study of control samples from healthy donors and cancer patients. Here immunoSEQ multiplex PCR was the method, and the copy in TCRdb shows in-frame clones only, minus some. The sample shows 90,000 to 150,000 clones, roughly 90% of them seen only once. The sample consisted of blood. These receptors originate from a middle-aged man in good health.

J is TRBJ1-6 and V is TRBV28; 8 bases agree with TRBD1. Trimming took 5 bases from V and 6 from J; bases not matched to a gene: 6. Germline assignment: CDR1 MDHEN and CDR2 SYDVKM. CDR3 length equals 15 residues. As DNA, the CDR3 is TGTGCCAGCAGTGTTGGACAGGGCCGTAATTCACCCCTCCACTTT. This encodes CASSVGQGRNSPLHF. Based on the CDR3 plus reference TRBV28 and TRBJ1-6, the full variable domain is DVKVTQSSRYLVKRTGEKVFLECVQDMDHENMFWYRQDPGLGLRLIYFSYDVKMKEKGDIPEGYSVSREKKERFSLILESASTNQTSMYLCASSVGQGRNSPLHFGNGTRLTVT.

The chain links TRBV25-1 to TRBJ1-5, with TRBD1 matching over 7 bases. Germline V gene lookup returns CDR1 MGHDK and CDR2 SYGVNS. The CDR3 runs 16 residues. V lost 4 bases, J lost 0 bases, and 6 bases stayed unmatched. CDR3 DNA: TGTGCCAGCAGTGGCCGGGACAGTTATAGCAATCAGCCCCAGCATTTT. Its translation is CASSGRDSYSNQPQHF.

The rearrangement links TRBV6-1 to TRBJ1-5; D may be TRBD1 (5 bases). V lost 4 bases, J lost 2 bases, and 15 bases lay in between. The germline V gene encodes CDR1 MNHNS and CDR2 SASEGT. The CDR3 has 16 residues. CDR3 in amino acids: CASSASRVRGNQPQHF. The CDR3 DNA follows: TGTGCCAGCAGTGCATCCAGGGTAAGGGGCAATCAGCCCCAGCATTTT.

This chain connects TRBV6-5 to TRBJ1-1; D unresolved. This CDR3 is 14 amino acids long. Trimming removed 8 bases at V and 7 bases at J, with 20 bases between. CDR1 is MNHEY and CDR2 is SVGAGI in the germline V gene. The CDR3 loop is CASEAFSFWGEAFF. The CDR3 DNA follows: TGTGCCAGCGAGGCTTTCTCTTTTTGGGGTGAAGCTTTCTTT.

This clone was detected once. This sequence joins TRBV19 and TRBJ2-2; maybe TRBD1 (5 bases). Per germline, CDR1 LNHDA and CDR2 SQIVND (reference sequence). The CDR3 has 13 residues. V was clipped by 8 bases and J by 1 base, with 8 bases between them. This CDR3 reads CASSGKNTGELFF. The CDR3 region has the DNA TGTGCCAGTTCAGGGAAGAACACCGGGGAGCTGTTTTTT.

This clone was counted a single time. The chain uses TRBV7-6 and TRBJ1-4, with TRBD1 matching over 9 bases. Trimming at V came to 1 base and at J to 2 bases, leaving 8 bases not matched to a gene. Germline CDR1 is SGHVS and CDR2 is FNYEAQ. The CDR3 length is 18 residues. CDR3 loop: CASSLGTGEVPTNEKLFF. The CDR3 DNA sequence: TGTGCCAGCAGCTTAGGGACAGGGGAGGTTCCGACTAATGAAAAACTGTTTTTT.

This clone appeared a single time. The genes are TRBV7-2 and TRBJ2-2, with D possibly matching TRBD1 (6 bases). CDR3 size: 14 residues. Germline loops: CDR1 SGHTA, CDR2 FQGNSA. V lost 1 base and J 8 bases, leaving 11 bases between the germline ends. As DNA, the CDR3 is TGTGCCAGCAGCTTAGGGCACAGGGCTGGGGAGCTGTTTTTT. It is translated as CASSLGHRAGELFF. The complete variable domain, with remaining parts taken from reference TRBV7-2 and TRBJ2-2, reads GAGVSQSPSNKVTEKGKDVELRCDPISGHTALYWYRQSLGQGLEFLIYFQGNSAPDKSGLPSDRFSAERTGGSVSTLTIQRTQQEDSAVYLCASSLGHRAGELFFGEGSRLTVL.

In its sample, this clone was seen a few times. The gene calls are TRBV12-3 or TRBV12-4 and TRBJ2-2, with D unresolved. Trimming cost V 2 bases and J 1 base, with 2 bases left between them. There are 13 residues in the CDR3. The CDR3 nucleotides are TGTGCCAGCAGTTTACTGAACACCGGGGAGCTGTTTTTT. This sequence encodes CASSLLNTGELFF.

The chain employs TRBV13 and TRBJ2-7; 9 nucleotides match TRBD1. The V segment lost 5 bases and the J segment 6 bases; nucleotides outside the gene matches: 11. Per germline, CDR1 PRHDT and CDR2 FYEKMQ (reference sequence). The CDR3 runs 15 residues. The CDR3 region has the DNA TGTGCCAGCAGCCTAAGGGGACAGGGAGCGCCCGAGCAGTACTTC. It specifies CASSLRGQGAPEQYF.

This clone has just one count. This sequence joins TRBV7-9 and TRBJ2-3; D is undetermined. Germline assignment: CDR1 SEHNR and CDR2 FQNEAQ (reference sequence). This CDR3 region has 14 residues. V was shortened by 1 base and J by 4 bases, with 9 bases between the two germline ends. CDR3 residues: CASSLVGPPDTQYF. DNA for the CDR3: TGTGCCAGCAGCTTAGTAGGGCCGCCAGATACGCAGTATTTT.

The chain couples TRBV6-5 to TRBJ1-2, with 9 bases fitting TRBD1. The junction had 4 bases not matched to a gene; V was cut back by 2 bases and J by 3 bases. CDR3 size: 15 residues. CDR1 and CDR2 (germline): MNHEY, SVGAGI. In nucleotides, the CDR3 is TGTGCCAGCAGTTACCGACAGGGGGGGGACTATGGCTACACCTTC. Translating it yields CASSYRQGGDYGYTF.

The chain links TRBV9 to TRBJ1-3; D is unresolved. V was cut by 0 bases and J by 0 bases, with 10 bases left in between. Germline lookup yields CDR1 SGDLS and CDR2 YYNGEE. The CDR3 has 16 residues. The CDR3 reads CASSVGLLNSGNTIYF. CDR3 coding DNA: TGTGCCAGCAGCGTAGGACTCCTCAACTCTGGAAACACCATATATTTT.

The genes are TRBV25-1 and TRBJ1-4; D is possibly TRBD1 (5 bases). The CDR3 has 18 amino acids. The V end was cut by 0 bases, the J end by 3 bases, with 17 bases between. Germline CDR1 reads MGHDK; CDR2 reads SYGVNS. The CDR3 nucleotides read TGTGCCAGCAGTGAATATAGGCCCGGGGGGTTTGCTAATGAAAAACTGTTTTTT. Its translation: CASSEYRPGGFANEKLFF.

The chain has TRBV7-2 and TRBJ2-1, with D possibly being TRBD1 (6 bases). V gave up 4 bases and J gave up 4 bases, with 20 bases separating them. This CDR3 spans 17 amino acids. The germline V gene encodes CDR1 SGHTA and CDR2 FQGNSA. CDR3 DNA: TGTGCCAGCAGCTCGCTCGACTCCAGGACAGCATACAATGAGCAGTTCTTC. Translated: CASSSLDSRTAYNEQFF. The variable domain in full, completed from reference TRBV7-2 and TRBJ2-1, reads GAGVSQSPSNKVTEKGKDVELRCDPISGHTALYWYRQSLGQGLEFLIYFQGNSAPDKSGLPSDRFSAERTGGSVSTLTIQRTQQEDSAVYLCASSSLDSRTAYNEQFFGPGTRLTVL.

V gene TRBV7-8 combines with J gene TRBJ2-7; D not resolved. The CDR3 contains 13 residues. Trimming cost V 3 bases and J 1 base, with 7 bases left between them. Per germline, CDR1 SGHVS and CDR2 FQNEAQ. The CDR3 nucleotides read TGTGCCAGCAGCTTGGAATTTTCCTACGAGCAGTACTTC. This gives the protein CASSLEFSYEQYF.

Regarding this clone: In the same sample, other DNA sequences code for this CDR3. This chain connects TRBV5-1 to TRBJ1-6, with TRBD1 identical over 7 bases. The CDR3 covers 16 residues. Trimming at V came to 4 bases and at J to 0 bases, leaving 4 bases not matched to a gene. Germline CDR1 is SGHRS and CDR2 is YFSETQ. CDR3 nucleotides: TGCGCCAGCAGCGTCACAGGGGACTCCTATAATTCACCCCTCCACTTT. Protein sequence: CASSVTGDSYNSPLHF.

This rearrangement joins TRBV6-6 to TRBJ1-4, with D perhaps TRBD1 (6 bases). The germline gives CDR1 MNHNY, CDR2 SVGAGI (reference sequence). The CDR3 runs to 14 residues. Trimming shortened V by 4 bases and J by 8 bases, and 14 bases separated the two germline ends. DNA of the CDR3: TGTGCCAGCAGTTCGGGACCGAGGGGGGAAAAACTGTTTTTT. This codes for CASSSGPRGEKLFF.

The V call is TRBV5-1, the J call TRBJ1-4; maybe TRBD1 (5 bases). Trimming took 4 bases from V and 4 from J, leaving 14 bases between them. Germline V gene lookup returns CDR1 SGHRS and CDR2 YFSETQ. CDR3 length equals 15 residues. CDR3 sequence reads: CASSARGDDNEKLFF. The CDR3 DNA follows: TGCGCCAGCAGCGCCCGGGGGGATGATAATGAAAAACTGTTTTTT.